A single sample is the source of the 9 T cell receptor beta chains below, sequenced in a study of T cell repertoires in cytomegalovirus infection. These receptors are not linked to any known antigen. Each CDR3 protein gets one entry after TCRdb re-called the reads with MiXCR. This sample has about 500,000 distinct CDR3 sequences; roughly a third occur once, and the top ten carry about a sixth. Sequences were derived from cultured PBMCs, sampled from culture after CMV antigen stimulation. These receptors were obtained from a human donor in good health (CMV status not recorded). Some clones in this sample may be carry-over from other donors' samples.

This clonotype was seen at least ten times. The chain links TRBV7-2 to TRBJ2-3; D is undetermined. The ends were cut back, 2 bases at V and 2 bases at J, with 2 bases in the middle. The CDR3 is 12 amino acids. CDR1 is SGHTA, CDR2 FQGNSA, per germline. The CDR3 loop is CASSLFTDTQYF. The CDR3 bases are TGTGCCAGCAGCTTATTCACAGATACGCAGTATTTT. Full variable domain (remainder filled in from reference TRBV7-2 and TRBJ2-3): GAGVSQSPSNKVTEKGKDVELRCDPISGHTALYWYRQSLGQGLEFLIYFQGNSAPDKSGLPSDRFSAERTGGSVSTLTIQRTQQEDSAVYLCASSLFTDTQYFGPGTRLTVL.

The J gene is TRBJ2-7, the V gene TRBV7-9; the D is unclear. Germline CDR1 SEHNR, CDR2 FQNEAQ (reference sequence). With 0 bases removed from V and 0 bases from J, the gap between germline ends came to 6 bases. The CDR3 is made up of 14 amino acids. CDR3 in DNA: TGTGCCAGCAGCTTAGCGACCCGCTCCTACGAGCAGTACTTC. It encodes CASSLATRSYEQYF.

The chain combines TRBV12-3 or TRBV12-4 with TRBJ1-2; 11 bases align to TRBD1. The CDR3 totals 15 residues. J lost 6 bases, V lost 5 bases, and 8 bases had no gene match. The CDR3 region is CASSADRGQGNGYTF. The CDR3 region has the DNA TGTGCCAGCAGTGCGGACAGGGGGCAAGGTAATGGCTACACCTTC.

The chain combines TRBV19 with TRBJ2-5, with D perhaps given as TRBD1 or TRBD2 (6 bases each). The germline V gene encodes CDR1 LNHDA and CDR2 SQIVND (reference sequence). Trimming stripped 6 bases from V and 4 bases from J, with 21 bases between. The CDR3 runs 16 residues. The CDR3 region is CASSRATTSGAETQYF. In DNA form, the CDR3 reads TGTGCCAGTAGCCGGGCGACGACGTCGGGGGCAGAGACCCAGTACTTC. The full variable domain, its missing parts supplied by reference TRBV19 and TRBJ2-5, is DGGITQSPKYLFRKEGQNVTLSCEQNLNHDAMYWYRQDPGQGLRLIYYSQIVNDFQKGDIAEGYSVSREKKESFPLTVTSAQKNPTAFYLCASSRATTSGAETQYFGPGTRLLVL.

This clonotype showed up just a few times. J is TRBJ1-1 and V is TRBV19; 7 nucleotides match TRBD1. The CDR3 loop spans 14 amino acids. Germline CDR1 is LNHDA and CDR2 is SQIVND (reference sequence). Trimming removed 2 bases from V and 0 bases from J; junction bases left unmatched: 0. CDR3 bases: TGTGCCAGTAGTATAACAGGGGTGAACACTGAAGCTTTCTTT. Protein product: CASSITGVNTEAFF.

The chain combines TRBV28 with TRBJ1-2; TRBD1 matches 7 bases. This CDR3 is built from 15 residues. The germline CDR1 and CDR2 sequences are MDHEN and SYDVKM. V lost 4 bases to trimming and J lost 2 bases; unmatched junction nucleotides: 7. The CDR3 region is CASSSTGTANYGYTF. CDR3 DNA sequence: TGTGCCAGCAGTTCCACCGGGACAGCCAACTATGGCTACACCTTC.

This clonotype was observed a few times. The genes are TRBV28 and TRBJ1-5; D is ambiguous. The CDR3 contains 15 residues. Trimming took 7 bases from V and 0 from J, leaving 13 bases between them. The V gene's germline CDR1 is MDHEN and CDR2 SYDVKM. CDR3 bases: TGTGCCAGCACCCGGGCCGGTTCTAGCAATCAGCCCCAGCATTTT. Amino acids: CASTRAGSSNQPQHF.

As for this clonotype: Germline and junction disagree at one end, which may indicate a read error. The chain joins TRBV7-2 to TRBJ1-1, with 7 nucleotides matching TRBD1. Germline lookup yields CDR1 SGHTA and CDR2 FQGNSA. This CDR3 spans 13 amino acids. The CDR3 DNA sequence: TGTGTCAGCAGCCCACAGGGGATGTCTGAAGCTTTCTTT. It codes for CVSSPQGMSEAFF. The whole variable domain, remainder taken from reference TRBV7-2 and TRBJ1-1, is GAGVSQSPSNKVTEKGKDVELRCDPISGHTALYWYRQSLGQGLEFLIYFQGNSAPDKSGLPSDRFSAERTGGSVSTLTIQRTQQEDSAVYLCVSSPQGMSEAFFGQGTRLTVV.

In nucleotides, the CDR3 is TGCAGTGCTAGAGATTTTGGGAGTGGGAGCCAGTGGGAGACCCAGTACTTC. Its protein is CSARDFGSGSQWETQYF. This rearrangement joins TRBV20-1 to TRBJ2-5; the D gene is possibly TRBD2 (5 bases). Germline-derived CDR1 and CDR2 are DFQATT and SNEGSKA (reference sequence). V was pared by 0 bases and J by 5 bases, with 22 bases between. The CDR3 is made up of 17 amino acids.